One and the same sample provided the 19 T cell receptor beta chains below, sequenced in a study of cytomegalovirus exposure and HLA in healthy donors. Both 60 Vbeta primers and 13 Jbeta primers went into the PCR. Profiled with immunoSEQ multiplex PCR; TCRdb holds only in-frame clones, not every one. The sample has a few hundred thousand clones; 82% are singletons. Sequencing was performed on PBMCs. Receptors originate from a woman aged 40 to 55 in good health and CMV-seronegative.

This chain connects TRBV14 to TRBJ1-2; no definite D call. This CDR3 is 13 amino acids long. Trimming removed 7 bases at V and 7 bases at J, with 16 bases between. Per the germline V gene, CDR1 is SGHDN and CDR2 is FVKESK. Here the CDR3 reads CASTQDWPSGYTF. The CDR3 region has the DNA TGTGCCAGCACCCAGGACTGGCCCAGTGGCTACACCTTC. The whole variable domain, filled in from reference TRBV14 and TRBJ1-2, reads EAGVTQFPSHSVIEKGQTVTLRCDPISGHDNLYWYRRVMGKEIKFLLHFVKESKQDESGMPNNRFLAERTGGTYSTLKVQPAELEDSGVYFCASTQDWPSGYTFGSGTRLTVV.

The V call is TRBV5-1, the J call TRBJ1-4, with 8 nucleotides matching TRBD1. Germline CDR1 reads SGHRS; CDR2 reads YFSETQ. V lost 2 bases to trimming and J lost 7 bases; unmatched junction nucleotides: 4. CDR3 length equals 14 residues. This CDR3 is CASSFGQGFEKLFF. The CDR3 nucleotides are TGCGCCAGCAGCTTTGGACAGGGATTTGAAAAACTGTTTTTT.

The chain couples TRBV7-9 to TRBJ2-7; D is unclear. CDR1 is SEHNR and CDR2 is FQNEAQ in the germline V gene (reference sequence). V gave up 4 bases and J gave up 3 bases, with 13 bases separating them. This CDR3 comprises 14 residues. The CDR3 sequence: CASSSTSTGYEQYF. DNA of the CDR3: TGTGCCAGCAGCTCAACGTCGACGGGCTACGAGCAGTACTTC.

V usage is TRBV2 and J usage is TRBJ1-6; D gene ambiguous. The CDR3 is made up of 15 amino acids. The germline V gene encodes CDR1 SNHLY and CDR2 FYNNEI. Trimming took off 7 bases at V and 7 bases at J, with 17 bases between the two ends. The CDR3 spells CASNRESTPNSPLHF. As DNA, the CDR3 is TGTGCCAGCAACCGGGAGTCAACTCCCAATTCACCCCTCCACTTT.

A single count supports this clone. V gene TRBV30 combines with J gene TRBJ1-1, with 7 bases that match TRBD1. The CDR3 covers 11 residues. After removal of 1 base from V and 8 bases from J, the junction contained 1 base not matched to a gene. Germline V gene lookup returns CDR1 GTSNPN and CDR2 SVGIG (reference sequence). CDR3: CAWSARGEAFF. DNA for the CDR3: TGTGCCTGGAGTGCCAGGGGGGAAGCTTTCTTT.

The V gene is TRBV7-6, the J gene TRBJ1-5, with 8 bases fitting TRBD1. There are 14 residues in the CDR3. Germline CDR1 reads SGHVS; CDR2 reads FNYEAQ. V lost 4 bases and J lost 5; bases outside the gene matches: 4. DNA of the CDR3: TGTGCCAGCAGCTCGGACAGGGCGGATCAGCCCCAGCATTTT. Translation: CASSSDRADQPQHF.

The chain couples TRBV9 to TRBJ2-5; D might be TRBD1 (5 bases). Trimming stripped 0 bases from V and 10 bases from J, with 10 bases between. This CDR3 is built from 12 residues. Germline loops: CDR1 SGDLS, CDR2 YYNGEE. CDR3 amino acids: CASSVGLGVQYF. The CDR3, as DNA: TGTGCCAGCAGCGTAGGGCTAGGGGTCCAGTACTTC.

This clone was picked up one time. This chain connects TRBV28 to TRBJ2-1, with TRBD1 identical over 9 bases. CDR3 length equals 17 residues. CDR1 is MDHEN, CDR2 SYDVKM, per germline. The J segment lost 3 bases and the V segment lost 1 base, leaving 7 bases of the junction unmatched. CDR3 loop: CASSLLRWDRVYNEQFF. In DNA form, the CDR3 reads TGTGCCAGCAGTTTATTACGTTGGGACAGGGTCTACAATGAGCAGTTCTTC.

The chain combines TRBV28 with TRBJ2-3; tentative D call: TRBD1 (7 bases). This CDR3 spans 17 amino acids. Germline assignment: CDR1 MDHEN and CDR2 SYDVKM. With 3 bases removed from V and 4 bases from J, the gap between germline ends came to 20 bases. The CDR3 loop is CASSFVTPGGRSDTQYF. CDR3 sequence (DNA): TGTGCCAGCAGTTTTGTGACTCCAGGGGGGAGGTCAGATACGCAGTATTTT.

This clone is a singleton in its sample. The rearrangement links TRBV5-1 to TRBJ2-1; D might be TRBD1 (5 bases). Germline lookup yields CDR1 SGHRS and CDR2 YFSETQ. The V gene lost 2 bases and the J gene lost 4 bases, with 10 bases spanning the gap. The CDR3 spans 14 residues. CDR3 in amino acids: CASSLTTEYNEQFF. CDR3 coding DNA: TGCGCCAGCAGCTTAACGACAGAATACAATGAGCAGTTCTTC.

The chain links TRBV6-1 to TRBJ1-2; the D gene is possibly TRBD1 (6 bases). The V end was cut by 6 bases, the J end by 6 bases, with 17 bases between. Germline lookup yields CDR1 MNHNS and CDR2 SASEGT. The CDR3 loop spans 14 amino acids. The CDR3 reads CASRLDRTSDGYTF. DNA for the CDR3: TGTGCCAGCAGATTAGACAGGACCTCGGATGGCTACACCTTC.

The rearrangement uses TRBV6-5 and TRBJ2-5; 8 bases match TRBD2. J lost 4 bases, V lost 6 bases, and 4 bases had no gene match. CDR1 is MNHEY, CDR2 SVGAGI, per germline. This CDR3 has 13 residues. Written as DNA, the CDR3 is TGTGCCAGCAGGAATAGCGGGGCAGAGACCCAGTACTTC. Amino acids: CASRNSGAETQYF.

About this clone: The germline gene is not matched at one end of the junction; a read error may be the cause. The rearrangement links TRBV6-1 to TRBJ1-3, with 7 bases lining up with TRBD1. This CDR3 region has 15 residues. Per the germline V gene, CDR1 is MNHNS and CDR2 is SASEGT. The CDR3 sequence: CASSEASGQRNTIYF. The CDR3 DNA sequence: TGTGCCAGCAGCGAAGCCTCGGGACAGCGAAACACCATATATTTT.

V gene TRBV30 combines with J gene TRBJ1-4; 7 bases are a match to TRBD1. CDR1 is GTSNPN, CDR2 SVGIG, per germline (reference sequence). V shed 5 bases and J 5 bases; nucleotides not matched to a gene: 8. There are 14 residues in the CDR3. The CDR3 DNA follows: TGTGCCTGGTACCATTCAGGGGGGAATGAAAAACTGTTTTTT. Its protein product is CAWYHSGGNEKLFF.

This clone was seen just once. This chain links TRBV4-3 with TRBJ2-2, with 7 nucleotides matching TRBD1. J gave up 5 bases and V 0 bases, and 9 bases lay outside the gene matches. CDR1 LGHNA and CDR2 YSLEER come from the germline V gene. The CDR3 extends over 17 amino acids. The DNA for the CDR3 is TGCGCCAGCAGCCAAGAGATGGGCAGGGGGATTACCGGGGAGCTGTTTTTT. This gives the protein CASSQEMGRGITGELFF.

This clone was observed a handful of times. This chain connects TRBV4-2 to TRBJ1-4; TRBD1 matches at 9 bases. The CDR3 consists of 16 residues. The V gene end was trimmed by 1 base and the J gene end by 8 bases; junction bases not matched to a gene: 8. From germline, CDR1 is LGHNA and CDR2 YNFKEQ. In nucleotides, the CDR3 is TGTGCCAGCAGCCAAGGGCTGAGACAGGGGGAAGAAAAACTGTTTTTT. As protein: CASSQGLRQGEEKLFF.

This chain uses TRBV30 with TRBJ2-2, with a weak D call TRBD1 (6 bases). Trimming left V 5 bases short and J 6 bases short, with 16 bases between. CDR3 length: 14 residues. Germline lookup yields CDR1 GTSNPN and CDR2 SVGIG (reference sequence). The CDR3 coding sequence is TGTGCCTGGCGACAGGTGCTTTTTTCCGGGGAGCTGTTTTTT. It codes for CAWRQVLFSGELFF. Filled out from reference TRBV30 and TRBJ2-2, the complete variable domain reads SQTIHQWPATLVQPVGSPLSLECTVEGTSNPNLYWYRQAAGRGLQLLFYSVGIGQISSEVPQNLSASRPQDRQFILSSKKLLLSDSGFYLCAWRQVLFSGELFFGEGSRLTVL.

V usage is TRBV6-6 and J usage is TRBJ2-5; possibly TRBD1 for D (6 bases). The CDR3 contains 15 residues. V was clipped by 0 bases and J by 0 bases, with 8 bases between them. From germline, CDR1 is MNHNY and CDR2 SVGAGI (reference sequence). This chain's CDR3 is CASSYSDSNQETQYF. The CDR3 nucleotides are TGTGCCAGCAGTTACTCGGACAGCAACCAAGAGACCCAGTACTTC.

The J gene is TRBJ1-2, the V gene TRBV7-2; 8 positions agree with TRBD1. CDR1 is SGHTA, CDR2 FQGNSA, per germline. The CDR3 is 13 amino acids. V gave up 2 bases and J gave up 6 bases; unmatched junction bases: 2. The CDR3 is CASSLQGANGYTF. The CDR3 coding sequence is TGTGCCAGCAGCTTACAGGGGGCCAATGGCTACACCTTC.